This entry is about one TCR beta chain. The data are from a study of T cells expressing NK-cell markers. Looking at the study overall: TCR beta repertoires came from sorted CD3+CD56+NKG2C+, CD3+CD56+NKG2C- and CD3+CD56-NKG2C+ T cells. Sequenced donors, eight in total, included seven who were HCMV-seropositive and one who was seronegative.

For TCR beta, cDNA was produced by 5'RACE template switching with UMIs. From its re-call of the 5' RACE reads, TCRdb lists each CDR3 protein once, without DNA. The sample table includes 200,000 to 300,000 distinct CDR3 sequences. Germline-derived CDR1 and CDR2 are DFQATT and SNEGSKA (reference sequence). CDR3 length: 15 amino acids. The sequenced sample consisted of blood T cells: a sorted CD56 or NKG2C T cell subset, CD4+ or CD8+ T cells, or bulk PBMC T cells (not recorded which). The receptor comes from a woman aged 18 to 69 in good health. The rearrangement joins TRBV20-1 to TRBJ1-1; TCRdb names TRBD1, which stays unverified in the absence of DNA. This CDR3 is CSARDLAGGATEAFF.